Each of the 11 T cell receptor beta chains below was sequenced from the same sample in a study of blood T cell repertoires in COVID-19. Clones were sequenced by immunoSEQ multiplex PCR, and TCRdb holds only the in-frame ones, with some missing. This sample has about 160,000 clones; approximately 77% occur once, and the top ten carry roughly a tenth. The sample comprised peripheral blood. These receptors were collected from a woman aged 80 or over with active or convalescent COVID-19.

This clone has only one observation. This chain uses TRBV15 with TRBJ2-7; 9 bases fit TRBD2. V lost 1 base, J lost 0 bases, and 4 bases stayed unmatched. The CDR3 runs 16 residues. Looked up from germline, CDR1 is LNHNV and CDR2 is YYDKDF (reference sequence). The DNA for the CDR3 is TGTGCCACCAGCAGAGGACTAGCGGACCTCTCCTACGAGCAGTACTTC. Amino acid sequence: CATSRGLADLSYEQYF.

This rearrangement joins TRBV6-1 to TRBJ2-5; D remains unclear. The germline V and J ends were trimmed by 1 base and 5 bases, with 14 bases remaining between them. Per germline, CDR1 MNHNS and CDR2 SASEGT. The CDR3 is made up of 15 amino acids. CDR3 residues: CASSEGSLRRETQYF. For the CDR3, the DNA is TGTGCCAGCAGTGAAGGGTCCCTAAGGCGGGAGACCCAGTACTTC.

This chain joins TRBV19 and TRBJ1-2; 7 bases agree with TRBD1. The CDR3 spans 15 residues. V shed 4 bases, J shed 4 bases, and the junction held 9 bases outside the gene matches. Germline CDR1 and CDR2: LNHDA and SQIVND (reference sequence). This CDR3 is CASSTTRQGGYGYTF. The CDR3 coding sequence is TGTGCCAGTAGTACAACCCGACAGGGAGGCTATGGCTACACCTTC.

The rearrangement uses TRBV2 and TRBJ1-1, with TRBD1 matching over 9 bases. With V trimmed by 6 bases and J by 12 bases, 8 bases remained unmatched. Germline CDR1 SNHLY, CDR2 FYNNEI. The CDR3 covers 12 residues. DNA for the CDR3: TGTGCCAGCAGAAGGACAGGGGAGGACTCTTTCTTT. It encodes CASRRTGEDSFF.

This clone occurred once. The chain couples TRBV30 to TRBJ2-1; tentative D call: TRBD1 (5 bases). The CDR3 extends over 14 amino acids. V lost 4 bases to trimming and J lost 0 bases, with 10 bases between them. Germline CDR1 is GTSNPN and CDR2 is SVGIG (reference sequence). CDR3 region: CAWIDRRSYNEQFF. The CDR3 DNA is TGTGCCTGGATCGACAGACGCTCCTACAATGAGCAGTTCTTC. Full variable domain (remainder filled in from reference TRBV30 and TRBJ2-1): SQTIHQWPATLVQPVGSPLSLECTVEGTSNPNLYWYRQAAGRGLQLLFYSVGIGQISSEVPQNLSASRPQDRQFILSSKKLLLSDSGFYLCAWIDRRSYNEQFFGPGTRLTVL.

V and J are TRBV19 and TRBJ2-3, with a possible D match to TRBD1 (6 bases). The germline V gene has CDR1 LNHDA and CDR2 SQIVND (reference sequence). This CDR3 has 15 residues. Trimming pared 6 bases from V and 5 bases from J, leaving 18 bases between. CDR3 sequence reads: CASRTGLATGDTQYF. CDR3 bases: TGTGCCAGTAGGACAGGACTCGCCACCGGAGATACGCAGTATTTT.

This chain connects TRBV11-2 to TRBJ2-1; 8 nucleotides line up with TRBD2. The junction had 16 bases not matched to a gene; V was cut back by 6 bases and J by 9 bases. This CDR3 is 16 amino acids long. Germline loops: CDR1 SGHAT, CDR2 FQNNGV. The CDR3 reads CASRLSGGGRLGEQFF. The DNA of the CDR3 is TGTGCCAGCAGGCTCTCCGGGGGCGGGAGGTTAGGTGAGCAGTTCTTC. The whole variable domain, filled in from reference TRBV11-2 and TRBJ2-1, reads EAGVAQSPRYKIIEKRQSVAFWCNPISGHATLYWYQQILGQGPKLLIQFQNNGVVDDSQLPKDRFSAERLKGVDSTLKIQPAKLEDSAVYLCASRLSGGGRLGEQFFGPGTRLTVL.

The gene calls are TRBV5-1 and TRBJ2-3; D is uncertain. CDR3 size: 15 residues. V was cut by 3 bases and J by 0 bases, with 11 bases left in between. Germline V gene data show CDR1 as SGHRS and CDR2 as YFSETQ. The CDR3 is CASSSEPTSTDTQYF. CDR3 nucleotide sequence: TGCGCCAGCAGCTCGGAGCCAACTAGCACAGATACGCAGTATTTT.

This rearrangement joins TRBV28 to TRBJ2-7; D is possibly TRBD2 (6 bases). Per germline, CDR1 MDHEN and CDR2 SYDVKM. The CDR3 totals 15 residues. Trimming cost V 4 bases and J 0 bases, with 13 bases left between them. Here the CDR3 reads CASSSASGDSYEQYF. In DNA, the CDR3 is TGTGCCAGCAGTTCGGCCTCGGGGGACTCCTACGAGCAGTACTTC.

J is TRBJ2-7 and V is TRBV5-1; D might be TRBD2 (6 bases). This CDR3 has 15 amino acids. Trimming removed 0 bases at V and 3 bases at J, with 13 bases between. Per the germline V gene, CDR1 is SGHRS and CDR2 is YFSETQ. The CDR3 nucleotides are TGCGCCAGCAGCTTGGGCGGTAGCGGTTACTACGAGCAGTACTTC. This sequence encodes CASSLGGSGYYEQYF.

This clone has more than one count but fewer than ten. This chain links TRBV4-1 with TRBJ1-5, with TRBD1 identical over 8 bases. Germline CDR1 is MGHRA and CDR2 is YSYEKL. Trimming removed 3 bases from V and 6 bases from J; junction bases left unmatched: 13. CDR3 length: 17 residues. The CDR3 loop reads CASSQGTGPGVGQPQHF. CDR3 nucleotides: TGCGCCAGCAGCCAGGGGACAGGACCCGGCGTCGGTCAGCCCCAGCATTTT.